This T cell receptor beta chain is from a study of blood T cells in healthy people across ages. Study findings and constraints: Older age went with lower TCR beta diversity per million T cells, in a roughly linear way.

This CDR3 contains 14 residues. Trimming stripped 7 bases from V and 8 bases from J, with 20 bases between. Germline CDR1 MDHEN, CDR2 SYDVKM. As regards this clonotype: Its matching antigen is unknown.

Using a J-beta primer mix together with a sample-barcoded 5' primer, a second PCR was run for about 7 to 12 cycles. Tags on each cDNA molecule came from a template-switch adaptor with 12 random nucleotides. TCRdb recomputed calls from the 5' RACE reads with MiXCR, one row per CDR3 protein. The table shows about 1.6 million distinct CDR3 sequences, with 30% to 40% occurring only once. V is TRBV28 and J is TRBJ1-2, with TRBD1 as a possible D gene (6 bases). Material: blood. This TCR was sampled from a woman aged 25 to 45 in good health. In DNA, the CDR3 is TGTGCCAGCATCGTTACGGGGGGGGCTTTGGGCTACACCTTC. It is translated as CASIVTGGALGYTF.